Included here is one T cell receptor (beta chain) sequence, with context. Its antigen remains unknown. The data belong to a study of shared clonotypes between healthy human individuals. General study findings and limits: Despite large depth, sorted-subset datasets appeared incompletely sequenced.

Data came from immunoSEQ multiplex PCR; TCRdb stores just in-frame clones and leaves some out. The sample consists of about 2 million clones, about 94% of them appearing once. CDR3 length: 13 amino acids. Germline V CDR1 and CDR2: LNHDA, SQIVND (reference sequence). V was shortened by 0 bases and J by 5 bases, with 7 bases between the two germline ends. Naive CD8 cells were CD45RO-negative, positively selected for CCR7, excluding terminally differentiated effector memory CD45RA+ cells. V and J are TRBV19 and TRBJ1-1; D call uncertain. Sequencing was performed on naive CD8+ T cells sorted from blood. The sequence was collected from a man younger than 35 in good health. CDR3 residues: CASSIEGWTEAFF. The CDR3 DNA reads as TGTGCCAGTAGTATAGAGGGGTGGACTGAAGCTTTCTTT.